What follows are 26 T cell receptor beta chains derived from one specimen sequenced in a study of cytomegalovirus exposure and HLA in healthy donors. Use of 60 Vbeta and 13 Jbeta primers characterized the PCR. Only in-frame clones appear in the TCRdb table, and some are missing; sequencing was by immunoSEQ multiplex PCR. The sample has 130,000 or so clones; more than 70% are singletons. Sequenced: PBMCs. The receptors here all came from a woman between 55 and 75 years old in good health and CMV-seronegative.

The J gene is TRBJ1-6, the V gene TRBV27, with TRBD1 identical over 7 bases. Germline lookup yields CDR1 MNHEY and CDR2 SMNVEV (reference sequence). This CDR3 has 17 residues. The J segment lost 6 bases and the V segment lost 5 bases, leaving 13 bases of the junction unmatched. The CDR3 reads CASSPIIRQGGNSPLHF. The CDR3 region has the DNA TGTGCCAGCAGTCCGATAATCCGACAGGGCGGTAATTCACCCCTCCACTTT.

This clone showed up just a few times. The chain has TRBV10-3 and TRBJ2-7; D may be TRBD2 (5 bases). Germline CDR1 and CDR2: ENHRY and SYGVKD. CDR3 length: 16 residues. The V end lost 4 bases, the J end lost 4 bases, and 20 bases lay between the germline ends. The CDR3 protein is CAISGEPNRLNYEQYF. DNA for the CDR3: TGTGCCATCAGTGGGGAGCCAAACCGGTTAAATTACGAGCAGTACTTC.

This clone showed up just once. The chain joins TRBV19 to TRBJ1-1; tentative D call: TRBD1 (6 bases). This CDR3 has 13 amino acids. Per germline, CDR1 LNHDA and CDR2 SQIVND (reference sequence). V lost 7 bases to trimming and J lost 4 bases, with 13 bases between them. CDR3 nucleotide sequence: TGTGCCAGTAATGTGGGGGCGCGCACTGAAGCTTTCTTT. Translating it yields CASNVGARTEAFF.

The CDR3 DNA reads TGTGCCAGCTCACCAACAGGGGGCGCGGTTGGCTACTATGGCTACACCTTC. Translation gives CASSPTGGAVGYYGYTF. The V call is TRBV18, the J call TRBJ1-2, with 9 nucleotides matching TRBD1. CDR3 length: 17 amino acids. Looked up from germline, CDR1 is KGHSH and CDR2 is LQKENI. The junction had 10 bases not matched to a gene; V was cut back by 2 bases and J by 3 bases. Full variable domain (missing parts from reference TRBV18 and TRBJ1-2): NAGVMQNPRHLVRRRGQEARLRCSPMKGHSHVYWYRQLPEEGLKFMVYLQKENIIDESGMPKERFSAEFPKEGPSILRIQQVVRGDSAAYFCASSPTGGAVGYYGYTFGSGTRLTVV.

This rearrangement joins TRBV5-6 to TRBJ2-3; 10 bases are a match to TRBD2. This CDR3 comprises 16 residues. J lost 5 bases, V lost 2 bases, and 8 bases had no gene match. CDR1 and CDR2 from the germline V gene are SGHDT and YYEEEE. CDR3 coding DNA: TGTGCCAGCAGCTTCCAACAAGCGGGAGGGCAAGATACGCAGTATTTT. Amino acid sequence: CASSFQQAGGQDTQYF.

In this sample, this clone turned up a few times. This sequence joins TRBV5-1 and TRBJ2-1, with D tentatively TRBD1 (5 bases). In germline, CDR1 is SGHRS, CDR2 YFSETQ. V lost 0 bases and J 4 bases, leaving 26 bases between the germline ends. The CDR3 sequence is 20 residues long. CDR3 in amino acids: CASSLVRWGLDSEIYNEQFF. The CDR3 DNA follows: TGCGCCAGCAGCTTGGTCCGGTGGGGATTAGACAGCGAAATTTACAATGAGCAGTTCTTC.

A single count supports this clone. V gene TRBV9 combines with J gene TRBJ2-5; 11 nucleotides agree with TRBD2. The trim removed 4 bases at V and 1 base at J, leaving 6 bases unmatched. Germline CDR1 SGDLS, CDR2 YYNGEE. The CDR3 extends over 16 amino acids. The CDR3, as DNA: TGTGCCAGCAGCTCCGGACTAGCGGGCGTCCAAGAGACCCAGTACTTC. Amino acid sequence: CASSSGLAGVQETQYF.

The rearrangement joins TRBV4-2 to TRBJ2-7; TRBD1 matches at 7 bases. CDR1 is LGHNA, CDR2 YNFKEQ, per germline. This CDR3 has 14 residues. Trimming took 4 bases from V and 0 from J; bases not matched to a gene: 3. CDR3 in DNA: TGTGCCAGCAGCCCAACAGGGGACTCCTACGAGCAGTACTTC. It yields the protein CASSPTGDSYEQYF.

This clone was observed a few times. V usage is TRBV6-5 and J usage is TRBJ1-2; maybe TRBD1 (5 bases). The CDR3 covers 16 residues. V was shortened by 0 bases and J by 4 bases, with 15 bases between the two germline ends. Germline CDR1 reads MNHEY; CDR2 reads SVGAGI. The CDR3 loop is CASSYSRDGNLYGYTF. CDR3 bases: TGTGCCAGCAGTTACTCGCGGGACGGCAATCTCTATGGCTACACCTTC.

The V gene is TRBV7-3, the J gene TRBJ1-1; D ambiguous. Germline V gives CDR1 SGHTA, CDR2 FQGTGA. This CDR3 region has 12 residues. Trimming removed 2 bases from V and 7 bases from J, with 8 bases in between. The CDR3: CASSLEPGEAFF. The DNA for the CDR3 is TGTGCCAGCAGCTTAGAACCCGGTGAAGCTTTCTTT.

This clone was recorded a few times. V gene TRBV2 combines with J gene TRBJ1-2, with no clear D. Trimming cost V 10 bases and J 4 bases, with 10 bases left between them. The CDR3 covers 11 residues. CDR1 and CDR2 (germline): SNHLY, FYNNEI. The CDR3 region is CATPASYGYTF. The CDR3 DNA sequence: TGTGCCACCCCTGCGAGCTATGGCTACACCTTC.

The rearrangement links TRBV5-1 to TRBJ2-3; D is possibly TRBD2 (6 bases). This CDR3 spans 14 amino acids. V was trimmed by 4 bases and J by 7 bases, leaving 16 bases between them. CDR1 is SGHRS, CDR2 YFSETQ, per germline. This CDR3 is CASSPEGREYTQYF. As DNA, the CDR3 is TGCGCCAGCAGCCCGGAGGGCAGGGAATATACGCAGTATTTT.

The chain is built from TRBV27 and TRBJ1-2, with D tentatively TRBD1 (6 bases). This CDR3 contains 12 residues. Trimming removed 10 bases from V and 1 base from J, with 10 bases in between. CDR1 MNHEY and CDR2 SMNVEV come from the germline V gene (reference sequence). CDR3 residues: CAIRTDNYGYTF. The CDR3 region has the DNA TGTGCCATCCGGACAGATAACTATGGCTACACCTTC.

V and J are TRBV14 and TRBJ2-3; TRBD2 matches at 8 bases. The CDR3 consists of 17 residues. Germline V gene data show CDR1 as SGHDN and CDR2 as FVKESK. V trimming: 0 bases; J trimming: 4 bases; junction bases outside the gene matches: 9. CDR3 protein: CASSQERGGRRSDTQYF. The CDR3 DNA reads as TGTGCCAGCAGCCAAGAAAGGGGCGGGAGGCGATCAGATACGCAGTATTTT.

This clone was counted a single time. The chain uses TRBV9 and TRBJ1-1; 8 bases fit TRBD1. CDR1 is SGDLS and CDR2 is YYNGEE in the germline V gene. The J segment lost 5 bases and the V segment lost 4 bases, leaving 7 bases of the junction unmatched. This CDR3 comprises 14 residues. The CDR3 DNA follows: TGTGCCAGCAGCATGGACAGGGTGGGGACTGAAGCTTTCTTT. Its protein product is CASSMDRVGTEAFF.

The chain links TRBV20-1 to TRBJ2-1, with D maybe TRBD1 (6 bases). Trimming removed 6 bases from V and 9 bases from J, with 12 bases in between. CDR1 and CDR2 (germline): DFQATT, SNEGSKA (reference sequence). CDR3 length equals 11 residues. The CDR3 region has the DNA TGCAGTGCAACCAGGGGTCCTGAGCAGTTCTTC. It encodes CSATRGPEQFF.

This clone was detected a few times. The CDR3 protein is CASSIGMGGYNTEAFF. CDR3 DNA: TGTGCCAGCAGTATAGGCATGGGAGGGTATAATACTGAAGCTTTCTTT. The genes are TRBV27 and TRBJ1-1; no reliable D call. There are 16 residues in the CDR3. V was shortened by 5 bases and J by 5 bases, with 21 bases between the two germline ends. Looked up from germline, CDR1 is MNHEY and CDR2 is SMNVEV (reference sequence).

This clone showed up just a few times. The chain couples TRBV21-1 to TRBJ2-7; the table's D call TRBD2 went unverified against the DNA. TRBV21-1 is deemed a pseudogene. The CDR3 has 16 residues. CDR3 sequence (DNA): TGTGCCAGCAGCAAAGGCGGACTCCGGAATTTCTACGAGCAGTACTTC. Translating gives CASSKGGLRNFYEQYF.

In nucleotides, the CDR3 is TGTGCCAGCAGTTTACCCGGTGAGACCTACGAGCAGTACTTC. Translation: CASSLPGETYEQYF. The chain carries TRBV28 and TRBJ2-7; D gene unclear. The CDR3 contains 14 residues. The germline V and J ends were trimmed by 2 bases and 2 bases, with 10 bases remaining between them. Germline V lookup: CDR1 MDHEN, CDR2 SYDVKM.

V is TRBV7-9 and J is TRBJ1-1; tentative D call: TRBD1 (5 bases). The CDR3 is 18 residues long. Germline CDR1 SEHNR, CDR2 FQNEAQ (reference sequence). Trimming removed 5 bases at V and 3 bases at J, with 25 bases between. CDR3 region: CASSPRTRGGGMDTEAFF. CDR3 DNA sequence: TGTGCCAGCAGCCCTAGGACGCGCGGTGGGGGGATGGACACTGAAGCTTTCTTT.

The chain couples TRBV7-9 to TRBJ1-6, with a possible D match to TRBD1 (5 bases). Per germline, CDR1 SEHNR and CDR2 FQNEAQ (reference sequence). Trimming took off 4 bases at V and 9 bases at J, with 16 bases between the two ends. The CDR3 covers 15 residues. DNA of the CDR3: TGTGCCAGCAGCTCCGGTAAAGGGGATGTTTCACCCCTCCACTTT. Protein sequence: CASSSGKGDVSPLHF. The variable domain in full, with the rest retrieved from reference TRBV7-9 and TRBJ1-6, is DTGVSQNPRHKITKRGQNVTFRCDPISEHNRLYWYRQTLGQGPEFLTYFQNEAQLEKSRLLSDRFSAERPKGSFSTLEIQRTEQGDSAMYLCASSSGKGDVSPLHFGNGTRLTVT.

The chain has TRBV9 and TRBJ2-2, with 12 bases that match TRBD2. Unmatched junction bases numbered 3, after V lost 1 base and J lost 5 bases. The CDR3 totals 16 residues. Germline V gives CDR1 SGDLS, CDR2 YYNGEE. CDR3 residues: CASSVTSGGSTGELFF. The CDR3, as DNA: TGTGCCAGCAGCGTAACTAGCGGGGGGAGTACCGGGGAGCTGTTTTTT. Using reference TRBV9 and TRBJ2-2 for the parts outside the CDR3, the full variable domain is DSGVTQTPKHLITATGQRVTLRCSPRSGDLSVYWYQQSLDQGLQFLIQYYNGEERAKGNILERFSAQQFPDLHSELNLSSLELGDSALYFCASSVTSGGSTGELFFGEGSRLTVL.

The genes are TRBV18 and TRBJ1-4, with 8 bases lining up with TRBD1. Germline V gene data show CDR1 as KGHSH and CDR2 as LQKENI. This CDR3 region has 16 residues. J gave up 0 bases and V 6 bases, and 6 bases lay outside the gene matches. The CDR3 DNA is TGTGCCAGCTCCCCCAGACAGGGGACAACTAATGAAAAACTGTTTTTT. It is translated as CASSPRQGTTNEKLFF.

The chain links TRBV28 to TRBJ2-1; D is unclear. The CDR3 runs to 12 residues. Germline loops: CDR1 MDHEN, CDR2 SYDVKM. Trimming removed 2 bases from V and 5 bases from J, with 4 bases in between. CDR3 sequence reads: CASSLLNNEQFF. CDR3 bases: TGTGCCAGCAGTTTACTTAACAATGAGCAGTTCTTC.

The genes are TRBV5-1 and TRBJ1-1, with D maybe TRBD1 (6 bases). Looked up from germline, CDR1 is SGHRS and CDR2 is YFSETQ. V lost 0 bases, J lost 1 base, and 10 bases lay in between. CDR3 length: 15 amino acids. In DNA form, the CDR3 reads TGCGCCAGCAGCTTGGGTACGACAGGGAACACTGAAGCTTTCTTT. Protein sequence: CASSLGTTGNTEAFF.

The CDR3 DNA follows: TGCGCCAGCAGCGTGGACTACTACGAGCAGTACTTC. This codes for CASSVDYYEQYF. The J gene is TRBJ2-7, the V gene TRBV5-1; TRBD2 might be the D (6 bases). There are 12 residues in the CDR3. The V gene lost 4 bases and the J gene lost 3 bases, with 8 bases spanning the gap. Germline V lookup: CDR1 SGHRS, CDR2 YFSETQ.